This TCR beta chain was captured by sequencing in a study of human T cells and chemical hapten exposure. Looking at the study overall: DPC at 0.01% went onto the upper back in patch tests, read at 6 days.

There are 14 residues in the CDR3. Per germline, CDR1 DFQATT and CDR2 SNEGSKA (reference sequence). V dropped 2 bases and J dropped 0 bases, with 10 bases sitting between them. Unique molecular identifiers were attached to individual cDNA molecules within the library. TCRdb re-derived calls from the RACE reads in MiXCR, one entry per CDR3 protein. The sample has about 74,000 distinct CDR3 sequences; around 30% are singletons. Time point noted: patch test 1, 2 weeks after DPC sensitization. The sample's treatment: therapeutic diphenylcyclopropenone sensitization with weekly scalp DPC. Alopecia patients between 18 and 70 years old and suitable for DPC were used as donors. Researchers extracted total RNA from unfractionated whole blood.

The sequencing here drew on whole blood, taken in connection with sensitization to the hapten diphenylcyclopropenone (DPC). This TCR was sampled from a man aged 40-55 years with alopecia areata. Some clones in this sample may be carry-over from other donors' samples. The V and J genes are TRBV20-1 and TRBJ1-1; D gene ambiguous. CDR3 loop: CSARWTVMNTEAFF. CDR3 coding DNA: TGCAGTGCTAGATGGACGGTCATGAACACTGAAGCTTTCTTT.